This T cell receptor (beta chain) was captured by sequencing in a study of blood T cell repertoires in COVID-19. Donors in Cohort 3 who had recovered were those with two negative PCRs, healthcare professional clearance, or resolution of their symptoms. Germline V gene lookup returns CDR1 LNHNV and CDR2 YYDKDF (reference sequence). Trimming shortened V by 3 bases and J by 0 bases, and 5 bases separated the two germline ends. This CDR3 is 13 amino acids long. Method: immunoSEQ multiplex PCR; TCRdb's copy keeps in-frame clones and lacks some. Of a few hundred thousand clones in the sample, over 75% were seen once.

The chain joins TRBV15 to TRBJ2-5; D perhaps matches TRBD2 (5 bases). The sample comprised PBMCs or T cells enriched from blood (not recorded which). The receptor was isolated from a woman aged 30 to 39 who had recovered from COVID-19. The CDR3 DNA reads TGTGCCACCAGCAGGCGGGACCAAGAGACCCAGTACTTC. Protein: CATSRRDQETQYF.